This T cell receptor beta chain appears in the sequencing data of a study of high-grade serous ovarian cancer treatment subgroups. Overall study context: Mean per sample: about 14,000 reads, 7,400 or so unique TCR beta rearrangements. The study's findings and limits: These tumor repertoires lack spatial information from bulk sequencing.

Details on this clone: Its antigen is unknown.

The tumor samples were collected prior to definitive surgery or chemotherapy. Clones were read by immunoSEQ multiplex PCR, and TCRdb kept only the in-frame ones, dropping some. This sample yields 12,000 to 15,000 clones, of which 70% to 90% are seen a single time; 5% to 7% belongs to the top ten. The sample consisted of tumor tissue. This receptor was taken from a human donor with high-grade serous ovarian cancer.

The CDR3 sequence: CASSVDRDTEAFF. The CDR3 DNA is TGTGCCAGCAGCGTAGACAGGGACACTGAAGCTTTCTTT. This rearrangement joins TRBV5-4 to TRBJ1-1; TRBD1 aligns across 7 bases. Per the germline V gene, CDR1 is SGHNT and CDR2 is YYREEE (reference sequence). CDR3 length: 13 amino acids. J gave up 3 bases and V 4 bases, and 3 bases lay outside the gene matches. Combining the CDR3 with reference TRBV5-4 and TRBJ1-1 gives the whole variable domain ETGVTQSPTHLIKTRGQQVTLRCSSQSGHNTVSWYQQALGQGPQFIFQYYREEENGRGNFPPRFSGLQFPNYSSELNVNALELDDSALYLCASSVDRDTEAFFGQGTRLTVV.